What follows are 10 T cell receptor beta chains derived from one specimen sequenced in a study of OX40 agonist ivuxolimab in advanced cancers. Profiled with immunoSEQ multiplex PCR; TCRdb holds only in-frame clones, not every one. The sample lists tens of thousands of clones, around 91% occurring once. Sequencing was performed on CD4+ or CD8+ T cells sorted from blood, taken in a trial of the OX40 agonist ivuxolimab. The source of these receptors is an adult with an advanced solid tumor such as melanoma, head and neck, liver or kidney cancer.

The chain has TRBV28 and TRBJ2-1; 12 bases are shared with TRBD2. The germline gives CDR1 MDHEN, CDR2 SYDVKM. This CDR3 is 17 amino acids long. V gave up 3 bases and J gave up 0 bases; unmatched junction bases: 3. The CDR3 is CASSFPLAGGSYNEQFF. The CDR3 DNA reads as TGTGCCAGCAGTTTCCCACTAGCGGGAGGCTCCTACAATGAGCAGTTCTTC.

The gene calls are TRBV4-2 and TRBJ2-7; a weak D match, TRBD2 (6 bases). CDR3 size: 13 residues. Germline assignment: CDR1 LGHNA and CDR2 YNFKEQ. Trimming left V 4 bases short and J 5 bases short, with 12 bases between. CDR3 protein: CASSRASDHEQYF. The CDR3 coding sequence is TGTGCCAGCAGCCGGGCTAGCGACCACGAGCAGTACTTC.

This chain connects TRBV4-3 to TRBJ2-7; 12 positions agree with TRBD2. The germline gives CDR1 LGHNA, CDR2 YSLEER. J gave up 4 bases and V 6 bases, and 7 bases lay outside the gene matches. The CDR3 extends over 15 amino acids. The CDR3 nucleotides read TGCGCCAGCAGTCCAACTAGCGGGGGGTCTTACGAGCAGTACTTC. Its translation is CASSPTSGGSYEQYF.

The chain has TRBV15 and TRBJ2-1; 14 bases agree with TRBD2. V gave up 1 base and J gave up 8 bases; unmatched junction bases: 10. CDR3 length: 18 amino acids. Per germline, CDR1 LNHNV and CDR2 YYDKDF (reference sequence). CDR3 DNA sequence: TGTGCCACCAGCAGAGGGCCGGGACTAGCGGGAGACAGCGATGAGCAGTTCTTC. It specifies CATSRGPGLAGDSDEQFF.

The chain combines TRBV13 with TRBJ2-6; D assignment may be TRBD1 or TRBD2 (5 bases each). The CDR3 is 15 amino acids. V lost 5 bases and J 13 bases, leaving 21 bases between the germline ends. CDR1 and CDR2 from the germline V gene are PRHDT and FYEKMQ (reference sequence). The CDR3 coding sequence is TGTGCCAGCAGCCCCTGGGGGAGCGGTCCTGAGGTCCTGACTTTC. Protein product: CASSPWGSGPEVLTF.

The chain joins TRBV2 to TRBJ2-7, with TRBD1 matching over 8 bases. Germline-derived CDR1 and CDR2 are SNHLY and FYNNEI. The CDR3 is 12 residues long. V lost 10 bases, J lost 1 base, and 3 bases stayed unmatched. CDR3 loop: CAITGGSYEQYF. The CDR3 nucleotides are TGTGCCATTACAGGGGGTTCCTACGAGCAGTACTTC.

This sequence joins TRBV28 and TRBJ2-5, with D possibly being TRBD1 (5 bases). This CDR3 has 14 amino acids. Germline V CDR1 and CDR2: MDHEN, SYDVKM. Trimming cost V 6 bases and J 3 bases, with 14 bases left between them. The CDR3 DNA is TGTGCCAGCAGCCACGACGGACACGAAGAGACCCAGTACTTC. Its translation is CASSHDGHEETQYF.

The chain recombines TRBV25-1 with TRBJ1-5; no definite D call. The ends were cut back, 0 bases at V and 12 bases at J, with 12 bases in the middle. CDR3 size: 13 residues. In germline, CDR1 is MGHDK, CDR2 SYGVNS. CDR3 nucleotide sequence: TGTGCCAGCAGTGAATACGAGGGCGCCCGCCAGCATTTT. Translating gives CASSEYEGARQHF. The variable domain in full, completed from reference TRBV25-1 and TRBJ1-5, reads EADIYQTPRYLVIGTGKKITLECSQTMGHDKMYWYQQDPGMELHLIHYSYGVNSTEKGDLSSESTVSRIRTEHFPLTLESARPSHTSQYLCASSEYEGARQHFGDGTRLSIL.

On this clone: Within the sample, other DNA sequences also encode this same CDR3. The CDR3 DNA sequence: TGTGCCAGCAGCTTAGGGTTAGCGTACAATGAGCAGTTCTTC. Protein: CASSLGLAYNEQFF. V usage is TRBV7-9 and J usage is TRBJ2-1, with D possibly TRBD2 on 5 matching bases. Trimming removed 1 base at V and 4 bases at J, with 8 bases between. This CDR3 has 14 residues. Germline loops: CDR1 SEHNR, CDR2 FQNEAQ (reference sequence).

With respect to this clone: The junction and the germline gene differ at one end; a read error may be behind it. The chain uses TRBV28 and TRBJ2-7, with D maybe TRBD1 (6 bases). The CDR3 is 13 amino acids. Germline CDR1 and CDR2: MDHEN and SYDVKM. CDR3 coding DNA: TGTGCCAGCAGCCCCTGGGGCCCGGGACACCTGCACTTC. Its translation is CASSPWGPGHLHF.